The TCR beta chain described here comes from a study of shared clonotypes between healthy human individuals. The study, taken as a whole, reports: Some naive CD4 clonotypes, about 5.5%, turned up in common across four donors. The study drew on few donors, limiting represented genetic and exposure-history diversity.

TCRdb's copy holds only in-frame clones and misses some; the assay was immunoSEQ multiplex PCR. Among 980,000 or so clones listed, about three quarters were seen once. V was cut by 6 bases and J by 10 bases, with 9 bases left in between. The germline V gene has CDR1 MNHEY and CDR2 SVGAGI. The CDR3 contains 10 residues. Regarding this clone: As yet, its antigen is unknown.

The rearrangement joins TRBV6-5 to TRBJ1-2; no reliable D call. The specimen sequenced was memory CD4+ T cells sorted from blood. Subset given: CD45RA-negative fraction. This clonotype originated in a man between 18 and 35 years old in good health. CDR3 DNA sequence: TGTGCCAGCAGCTCTGGTTACTACACCTTC. It translates to CASSSGYYTF.